This T cell receptor beta chain was documented in a study of cytotoxic CD8 clonotypes in ibrutinib-treated CLL. Study-level background: On average, more than 90,000 productive rearrangements and more than 200,000 productive templates per sample.

Study observations and caveats: Clonality grew at ibrutinib response; at progression, it decreased back toward baseline. Public clonotypes were seen rarely and were contracted or stable on treatment.

For this clone: Its antigen is not known.

Germline V gene data show CDR1 as SGHTA and CDR2 as FQGNSA. This CDR3 region has 14 residues. Trimming removed 3 bases from V and 5 bases from J, with 10 bases in between. Sequencing used immunoSEQ multiplex PCR; TCRdb keeps in-frame clones, though not all of them. The sample consists of tens of thousands of clones, about 70% of them appearing once. The input for sequencing was PBMCs, taken after 12 months of ibrutinib treatment. The chain carries TRBV7-2 and TRBJ2-2; tentatively, D is TRBD2 (5 bases). This sequence was found in a human donor with chronic lymphocytic leukemia. The CDR3 DNA sequence: TGTGCCAGCAGCTTCACACGGGGAACCGGGGAGCTGTTTTTT. Amino acids: CASSFTRGTGELFF.